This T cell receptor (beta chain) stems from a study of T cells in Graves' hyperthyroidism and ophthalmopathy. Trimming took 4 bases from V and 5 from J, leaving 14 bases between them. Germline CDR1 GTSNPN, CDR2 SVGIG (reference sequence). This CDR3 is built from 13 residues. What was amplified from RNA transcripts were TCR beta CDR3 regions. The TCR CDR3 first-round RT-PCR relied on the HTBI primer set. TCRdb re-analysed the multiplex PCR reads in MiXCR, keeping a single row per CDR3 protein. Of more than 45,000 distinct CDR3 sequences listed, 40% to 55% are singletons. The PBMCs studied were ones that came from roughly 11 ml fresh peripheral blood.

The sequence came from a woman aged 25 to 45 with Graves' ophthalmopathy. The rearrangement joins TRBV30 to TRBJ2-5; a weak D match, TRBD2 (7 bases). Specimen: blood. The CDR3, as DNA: TGTGCCTGGAATCTAGGGAGGGGGGAGACCCAGTACTTC. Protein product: CAWNLGRGETQYF. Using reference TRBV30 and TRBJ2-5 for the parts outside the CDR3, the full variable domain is SQTIHQWPATLVQPVGSPLSLECTVEGTSNPNLYWYRQAAGRGLQLLFYSVGIGQISSEVPQNLSASRPQDRQFILSSKKLLLSDSGFYLCAWNLGRGETQYFGPGTRLLVL.